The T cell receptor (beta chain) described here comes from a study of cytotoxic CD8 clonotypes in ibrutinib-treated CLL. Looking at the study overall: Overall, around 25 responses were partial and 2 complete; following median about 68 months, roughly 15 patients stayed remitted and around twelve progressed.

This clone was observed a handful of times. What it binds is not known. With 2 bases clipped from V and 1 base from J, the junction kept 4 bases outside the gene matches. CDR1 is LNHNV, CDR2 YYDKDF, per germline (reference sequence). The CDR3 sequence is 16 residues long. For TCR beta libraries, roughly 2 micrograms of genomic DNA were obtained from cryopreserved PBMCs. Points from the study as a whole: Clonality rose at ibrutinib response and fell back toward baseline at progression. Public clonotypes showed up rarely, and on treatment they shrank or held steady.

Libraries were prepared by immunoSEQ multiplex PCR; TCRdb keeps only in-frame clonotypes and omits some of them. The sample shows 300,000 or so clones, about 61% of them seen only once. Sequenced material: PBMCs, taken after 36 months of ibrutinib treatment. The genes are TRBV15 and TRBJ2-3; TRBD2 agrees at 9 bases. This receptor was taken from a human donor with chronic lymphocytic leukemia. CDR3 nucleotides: TGTGCCACCAGCAGAACTGCTAGCGGGGGCACAGATACGCAGTATTTT. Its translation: CATSRTASGGTDTQYF. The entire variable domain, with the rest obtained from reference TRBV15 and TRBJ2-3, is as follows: DAMVIQNPRYQVTQFGKPVTLSCSQTLNHNVMYWYQQKSSQAPKLLFHYYDKDFNNEADTPDNFQSRRPNTSFCFLDIRSPGLGDTAMYLCATSRTASGGTDTQYFGPGTRLTVL.